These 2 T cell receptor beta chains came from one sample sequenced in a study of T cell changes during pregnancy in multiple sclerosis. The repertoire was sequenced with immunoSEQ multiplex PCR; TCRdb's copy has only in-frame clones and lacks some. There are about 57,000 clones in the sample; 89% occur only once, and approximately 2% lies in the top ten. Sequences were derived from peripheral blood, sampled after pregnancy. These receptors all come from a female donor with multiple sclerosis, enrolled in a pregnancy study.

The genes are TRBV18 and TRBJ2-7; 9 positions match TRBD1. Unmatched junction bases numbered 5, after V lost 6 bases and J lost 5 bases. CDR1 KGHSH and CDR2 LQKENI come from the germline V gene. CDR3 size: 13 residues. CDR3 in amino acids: CASSGQGLNEQYF. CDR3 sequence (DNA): TGTGCCAGCTCGGGACAGGGATTAAACGAGCAGTACTTC.

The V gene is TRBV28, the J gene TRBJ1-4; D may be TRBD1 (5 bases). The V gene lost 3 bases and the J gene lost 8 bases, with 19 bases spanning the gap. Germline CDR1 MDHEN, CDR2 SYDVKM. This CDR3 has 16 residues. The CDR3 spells CASSLSFREVKEKLFF. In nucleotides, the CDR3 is TGTGCCAGCAGTTTGTCCTTCAGGGAGGTAAAGGAAAAACTGTTTTTT.